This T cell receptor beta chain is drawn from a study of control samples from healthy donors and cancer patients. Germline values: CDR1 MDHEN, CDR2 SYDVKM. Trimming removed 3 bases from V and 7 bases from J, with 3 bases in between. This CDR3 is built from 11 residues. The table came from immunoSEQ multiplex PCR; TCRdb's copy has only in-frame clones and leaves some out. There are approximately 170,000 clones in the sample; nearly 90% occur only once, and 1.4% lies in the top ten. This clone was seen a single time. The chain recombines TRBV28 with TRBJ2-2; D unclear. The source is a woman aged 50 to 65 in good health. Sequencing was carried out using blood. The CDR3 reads CASSLSGELFF. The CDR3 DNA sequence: TGTGCCAGCAGTTTGAGCGGGGAGCTGTTTTTT. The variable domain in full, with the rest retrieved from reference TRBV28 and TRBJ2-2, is DVKVTQSSRYLVKRTGEKVFLECVQDMDHENMFWYRQDPGLGLRLIYFSYDVKMKEKGDIPEGYSVSREKKERFSLILESASTNQTSMYLCASSLSGELFFGEGSRLTVL.